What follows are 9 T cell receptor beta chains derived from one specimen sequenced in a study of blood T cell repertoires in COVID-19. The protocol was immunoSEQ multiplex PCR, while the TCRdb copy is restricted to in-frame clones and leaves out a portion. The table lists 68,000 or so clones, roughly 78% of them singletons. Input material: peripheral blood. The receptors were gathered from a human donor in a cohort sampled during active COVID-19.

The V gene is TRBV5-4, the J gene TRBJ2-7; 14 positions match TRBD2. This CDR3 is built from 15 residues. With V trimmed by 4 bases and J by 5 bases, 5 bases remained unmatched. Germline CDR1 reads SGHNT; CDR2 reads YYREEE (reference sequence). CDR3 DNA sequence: TGTGCCAGCAGCCAGACTAGCGGGAGGGCCGACGAGCAGTACTTC. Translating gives CASSQTSGRADEQYF.

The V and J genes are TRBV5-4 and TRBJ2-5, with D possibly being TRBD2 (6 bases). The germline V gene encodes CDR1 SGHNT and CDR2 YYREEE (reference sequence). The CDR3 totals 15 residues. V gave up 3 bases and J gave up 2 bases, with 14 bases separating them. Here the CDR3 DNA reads TGTGCCAGCAGCTCTTCCGGGAGCGGACAAGAGACCCAGTACTTC. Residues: CASSSSGSGQETQYF.

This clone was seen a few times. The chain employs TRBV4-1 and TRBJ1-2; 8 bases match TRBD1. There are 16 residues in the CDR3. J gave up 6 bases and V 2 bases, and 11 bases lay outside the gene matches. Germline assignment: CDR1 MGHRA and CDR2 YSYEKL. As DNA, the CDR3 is TGCGCCAGCAGCCAACCTACGGTTGGACAGGGAAATGGCTACACCTTC. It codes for CASSQPTVGQGNGYTF.

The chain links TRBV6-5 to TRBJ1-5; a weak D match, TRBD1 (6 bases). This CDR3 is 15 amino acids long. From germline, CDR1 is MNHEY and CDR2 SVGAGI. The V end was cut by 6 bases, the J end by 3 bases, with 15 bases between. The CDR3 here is CASRGSDRPNQPQHF. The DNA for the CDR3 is TGTGCCAGCAGGGGCTCTGACAGGCCCAATCAGCCCCAGCATTTT.

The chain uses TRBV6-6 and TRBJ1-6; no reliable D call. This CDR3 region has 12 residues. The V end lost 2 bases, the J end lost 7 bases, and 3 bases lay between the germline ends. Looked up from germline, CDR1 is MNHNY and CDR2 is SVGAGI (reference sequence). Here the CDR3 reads CASSYQNSPLHF. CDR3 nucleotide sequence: TGTGCCAGCAGTTACCAGAATTCACCCCTCCACTTT.

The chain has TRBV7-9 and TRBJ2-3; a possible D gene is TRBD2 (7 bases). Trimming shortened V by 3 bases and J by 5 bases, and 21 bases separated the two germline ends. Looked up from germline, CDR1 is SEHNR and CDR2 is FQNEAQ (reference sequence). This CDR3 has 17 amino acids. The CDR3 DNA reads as TGTGCCAGCAGCTTCTCCAGGGGAGCGGGAAAGGAAGATACGCAGTATTTT. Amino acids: CASSFSRGAGKEDTQYF.

The chain's CDR3 is CATWGSSGGNQPQHF. The CDR3 nucleotides are TGTGCCACGTGGGGATCCTCGGGGGGCAATCAGCCCCAGCATTTT. The genes are TRBV19 and TRBJ1-5; D may be TRBD1 (5 bases). Germline loops: CDR1 LNHDA, CDR2 SQIVND (reference sequence). Trimming took 10 bases from V and 2 from J, leaving 18 bases between them. CDR3 length: 15 residues.

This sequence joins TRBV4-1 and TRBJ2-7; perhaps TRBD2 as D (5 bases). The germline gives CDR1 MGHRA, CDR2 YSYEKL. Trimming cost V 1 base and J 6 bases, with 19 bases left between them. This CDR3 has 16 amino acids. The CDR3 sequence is CASSQVKSPGWGEQYF. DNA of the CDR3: TGCGCCAGCAGCCAAGTTAAATCCCCGGGGTGGGGCGAGCAGTACTTC.

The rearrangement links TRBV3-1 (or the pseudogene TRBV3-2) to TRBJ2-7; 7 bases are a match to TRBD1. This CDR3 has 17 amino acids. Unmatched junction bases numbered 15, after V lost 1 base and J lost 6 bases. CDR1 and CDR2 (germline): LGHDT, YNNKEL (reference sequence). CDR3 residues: CASSQVGLRQGVGEQYF. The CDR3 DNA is TGTGCCAGCAGCCAAGTAGGATTGCGGCAGGGGGTAGGCGAGCAGTACTTC.